Following are 20 T cell receptor beta chains from one sample sequenced in a study of cytomegalovirus exposure and HLA in healthy donors. PCR amplification relied on 60 Vbeta primers (plus 13 Jbeta primers). The protocol was immunoSEQ multiplex PCR, while the TCRdb copy is restricted to in-frame clones and leaves out a portion. The sample lists around 130,000 clones; about 78% were seen once. Sequencing was performed on PBMCs. These receptors came from a human donor in good health.

This clone has more than one count but fewer than ten. As DNA, the CDR3 is TGTGCCAGCAGCCCCCCCGGGCTAGCGAGAACATCCTACGAGCAGTACTTC. The encoded protein is CASSPPGLARTSYEQYF. The rearrangement uses TRBV11-2 and TRBJ2-7; possibly TRBD2 for D (6 bases). Trimming removed 5 bases at V and 1 base at J, with 21 bases between. The CDR3 length is 17 residues. Germline-derived CDR1 and CDR2 are SGHAT and FQNNGV.

The CDR3 coding sequence is TGTGCCACCAGCAGAGATCCGGGAGAAAAACTGTTTTTT. It translates to CATSRDPGEKLFF. The J gene is TRBJ1-4, the V gene TRBV15; no clear D. V was cut by 0 bases and J by 8 bases, with 7 bases left in between. This CDR3 comprises 13 residues. In germline, CDR1 is LNHNV, CDR2 YYDKDF (reference sequence).

For the CDR3, the DNA is TGTGCCAGCAGCCCGAAGTGGGGCCCCTATGGCTACACCTTC. This gives the protein CASSPKWGPYGYTF. The rearrangement links TRBV6-1 to TRBJ1-2; D perhaps matches TRBD1 (5 bases). The CDR3 runs to 14 residues. CDR1 MNHNS and CDR2 SASEGT come from the germline V gene. The V end was cut by 6 bases, the J end by 4 bases, with 15 bases between.

A word on this clone: At one of its ends the junction is not consistent with the germline gene, which may arise from a read error. This chain joins TRBV7-3 and TRBJ2-7; no clear D gene. The length of the CDR3 is 13 residues. Germline V CDR1 and CDR2: SGHTA, FQGTGA. The CDR3 here is CASNLPRSYEQYF. CDR3 sequence (DNA): TGTGCCAGCAACTTACCCCGCTCCTACGAGCAGTACTTC.

The rearrangement joins TRBV7-2 to TRBJ2-7; D uncertain. CDR1 and CDR2 (germline): SGHTA, FQGNSA. The CDR3 runs to 12 residues. Trimming left V 2 bases short and J 2 bases short, with 4 bases between. CDR3 sequence reads: CASSLFAYEQYF. DNA for the CDR3: TGTGCCAGCAGCTTATTCGCCTACGAGCAGTACTTC. The whole variable domain, remainder taken from reference TRBV7-2 and TRBJ2-7, is GAGVSQSPSNKVTEKGKDVELRCDPISGHTALYWYRQSLGQGLEFLIYFQGNSAPDKSGLPSDRFSAERTGGSVSTLTIQRTQQEDSAVYLCASSLFAYEQYFGPGTRLTVT.

This chain links TRBV5-4 with TRBJ2-2, with TRBD2 matching over 9 bases. This CDR3 has 16 residues. CDR1 SGHNT and CDR2 YYREEE come from the germline V gene (reference sequence). The J segment lost 6 bases and the V segment lost 0 bases, leaving 6 bases of the junction unmatched. The CDR3 region has the DNA TGTGCCAGCAGCTTGGGGGGCGCGGGAGGGGCCGGGGAGCTGTTTTTT. Its protein is CASSLGGAGGAGELFF. Supplemented by reference TRBV5-4 and TRBJ2-2, the full variable domain reads ETGVTQSPTHLIKTRGQQVTLRCSSQSGHNTVSWYQQALGQGPQFIFQYYREEENGRGNFPPRFSGLQFPNYSSELNVNALELDDSALYLCASSLGGAGGAGELFFGEGSRLTVL.

CDR3 DNA sequence: TGTGCCAGCAGCCTGGTGGGACAGATTCCTGGAAACACCATATATTTT. The encoded protein is CASSLVGQIPGNTIYF. The J gene is TRBJ1-3, the V gene TRBV5-4; 7 bases agree with TRBD1. Germline values: CDR1 SGHNT, CDR2 YYREEE (reference sequence). Trimming at V came to 4 bases and at J to 2 bases, leaving 9 bases not matched to a gene. The CDR3 is 16 residues long.

This clone was observed once. The rearrangement links TRBV9 to TRBJ2-7, with TRBD1 matching over 7 bases. V was clipped by 4 bases and J by 7 bases; unmatched bases: 23. This CDR3 is 18 amino acids long. The germline CDR1 and CDR2 sequences are SGDLS and YYNGEE. CDR3 bases: TGTGCCAGCAGCCCGAACCCCATCGTGGGGTACAGGGGTGGAGAGCAGTACTTC. It yields the protein CASSPNPIVGYRGGEQYF.

This sequence joins TRBV29-1 and TRBJ1-1; D uncertain. The germline CDR1 and CDR2 sequences are SQVTM and ANQGSEA. The CDR3 spans 12 residues. With 4 bases removed from V and 1 base from J, the gap between germline ends came to 7 bases. The CDR3 DNA reads as TGCAGCGTTGGACTCAGGAACACTGAAGCTTTCTTT. It translates to CSVGLRNTEAFF.

This chain connects TRBV9 to TRBJ1-2, with 7 nucleotides matching TRBD1. CDR3 size: 12 residues. Trimming took 7 bases from V and 4 from J; bases not matched to a gene: 4. Germline V gene lookup returns CDR1 SGDLS and CDR2 YYNGEE. The CDR3 loop reads CASGTVLYGYTF. Written as DNA, the CDR3 is TGTGCCAGCGGGACAGTCCTCTATGGCTACACCTTC. The variable domain in full, completed from reference TRBV9 and TRBJ1-2, reads DSGVTQTPKHLITATGQRVTLRCSPRSGDLSVYWYQQSLDQGLQFLIQYYNGEERAKGNILERFSAQQFPDLHSELNLSSLELGDSALYFCASGTVLYGYTFGSGTRLTVV.

This clone occurred once. For the CDR3, the DNA is TGTGCCAGCTTAGCAAGGGACAGGGGGCTAAGGGGCTACACCTTC. As protein: CASLARDRGLRGYTF. This sequence joins TRBV6-1 and TRBJ1-2; 12 nucleotides match TRBD1. With 8 bases clipped from V and 8 bases from J, the junction kept 12 bases outside the gene matches. The length of the CDR3 is 15 residues. The germline V gene has CDR1 MNHNS and CDR2 SASEGT.

This chain joins TRBV7-2 and TRBJ1-5, with D unresolved. The length of the CDR3 is 16 residues. V shed 0 bases and J shed 5 bases, with 14 bases lying between them. CDR1 is SGHTA and CDR2 is FQGNSA in the germline V gene. CDR3 nucleotides: TGTGCCAGCAGCTTAGCGCATGTCCGGGGTCATCAGCCCCAGCATTTT. It translates to CASSLAHVRGHQPQHF.

This clone was found a few times. The CDR3 loop reads CASTTTGVSDTQYF. DNA of the CDR3: TGTGCCAGCACTACCACAGGGGTCTCAGATACGCAGTATTTT. The V gene is TRBV2, the J gene TRBJ2-3, with 7 bases matching TRBD1. The germline V gene encodes CDR1 SNHLY and CDR2 FYNNEI. With 7 bases clipped from V and 4 bases from J, the junction kept 8 bases outside the gene matches. The CDR3 spans 14 residues. The entire variable domain, with the rest obtained from reference TRBV2 and TRBJ2-3, is as follows: EPEVTQTPSHQVTQMGQEVILRCVPISNHLYFYWYRQILGQKVEFLVSFYNNEISEKSEIFDDQFSVERPDGSNFTLKIRSTKLEDSAMYFCASTTTGVSDTQYFGPGTRLTVL.

The rearrangement uses TRBV28 and TRBJ1-2; 7 bases match TRBD1. The CDR3 spans 11 residues. Trimming took 4 bases from V and 9 from J; bases not matched to a gene: 2. Germline V gene sequence: CDR1 MDHEN, CDR2 SYDVKM. The chain's CDR3 is CASSSGGSYTF. The CDR3, as DNA: TGTGCCAGCAGTTCAGGGGGGAGCTACACCTTC.

The rearrangement uses TRBV6-1 and TRBJ1-2; D unclear. Germline V lookup: CDR1 MNHNS, CDR2 SASEGT. The CDR3 is 14 amino acids. Trimming removed 6 bases from V and 0 bases from J, with 11 bases in between. The CDR3 DNA is TGTGCCAGCAGATCCGACGGAGCTAACTATGGCTACACCTTC. As protein: CASRSDGANYGYTF.

This chain uses TRBV19 with TRBJ1-1; possible D gene TRBD1, 6 bases. The CDR3 is made up of 14 amino acids. V shed 5 bases and J shed 1 base, with 11 bases lying between them. From germline, CDR1 is LNHDA and CDR2 SQIVND (reference sequence). The CDR3 sequence is CASSRGATNTEAFF. CDR3 sequence (DNA): TGTGCCAGTAGTCGGGGGGCGACGAACACTGAAGCTTTCTTT.

The V and J genes are TRBV6-6 and TRBJ1-4, with TRBD1 as a possible D gene (5 bases). The CDR3 has 16 residues. V was clipped by 8 bases and J by 5 bases, with 21 bases between them. Germline V gene lookup returns CDR1 MNHNY and CDR2 SVGAGI (reference sequence). In DNA form, the CDR3 reads TGTGCCAGCGCCACCCCCTTCGGGGGTACGAATGAAAAACTGTTTTTT. Translation gives CASATPFGGTNEKLFF.

Here the CDR3 DNA reads TGTGCCAGCAGCCCTCTGGGGGCCACGGATGAGCAGTTCTTC. This encodes CASSPLGATDEQFF. The chain combines TRBV9 with TRBJ2-1; TRBD1 might be the D (6 bases). Germline V gene lookup returns CDR1 SGDLS and CDR2 YYNGEE. V lost 4 bases and J lost 8, with 16 bases in between. This CDR3 has 14 amino acids. Based on the CDR3 plus reference TRBV9 and TRBJ2-1, the full variable domain is DSGVTQTPKHLITATGQRVTLRCSPRSGDLSVYWYQQSLDQGLQFLIQYYNGEERAKGNILERFSAQQFPDLHSELNLSSLELGDSALYFCASSPLGATDEQFFGPGTRLTVL.

The V and J genes are TRBV28 and TRBJ2-2; tentative D call: TRBD1 (6 bases). Between the trimmed V and J ends, which lost 3 bases and 5 bases, there was a span of 13 bases. There are 15 residues in the CDR3. The germline V gene encodes CDR1 MDHEN and CDR2 SYDVKM. The DNA for the CDR3 is TGTGCCAGCAGTTTTTCAGGGCAGGGGACCGGGGAGCTGTTTTTT. This sequence encodes CASSFSGQGTGELFF. The full variable domain, with the rest looked up from reference TRBV28 and TRBJ2-2, is DVKVTQSSRYLVKRTGEKVFLECVQDMDHENMFWYRQDPGLGLRLIYFSYDVKMKEKGDIPEGYSVSREKKERFSLILESASTNQTSMYLCASSFSGQGTGELFFGEGSRLTVL.

This clone was seen more than once but under ten times. This chain uses TRBV11-2 with TRBJ2-7; TRBD2 matches at 11 bases. Germline V lookup: CDR1 SGHAT, CDR2 FQNNGV. The junction had 7 bases not matched to a gene; V was cut back by 7 bases and J by 5 bases. The CDR3 is 14 amino acids. For the CDR3, the DNA is TGTGCCAGCACCATTAGCGGGGGGGCCAACGAGCAGTACTTC. It specifies CASTISGGANEQYF.